The clone carrying this T cell receptor (beta chain) was seen repeatedly, ten times or more. Its antigen is not known. V gave up 5 bases and J gave up 4 bases; unmatched junction bases: 3. The CDR3 length is 14 residues. Germline CDR1 is DFQATT and CDR2 is SNEGSKA (reference sequence). These data come from a study of metastatic and nonmetastatic thyroid tumors. Whole-study results and caveats: According to reports, the diversity of TCR beta was significantly higher in malignant thyroid tumors than in benign nodules, and this held in both blood and tumor samples.

TCRdb reprocessed the PCR reads using MiXCR. The table shows 30,000 to 35,000 clones, with less than 20% occurring only once. Every patient was untreated before thyroid surgery. This sequence joins TRBV20-1 and TRBJ2-2, with TRBD2 identical over 11 bases. Sequencing used blood. The source is a female donor with papillary thyroid cancer or a benign thyroid nodule (not recorded which). Some clones in this sample may be carry-over from other donors' samples. CDR3 sequence reads: CSAPLAGVTGELFF. CDR3 bases: TGCAGTGCTCCACTAGCGGGAGTCACCGGGGAGCTGTTTTTT.